This passage covers 20 T cell receptor beta chains from one sample sequenced in a study of CD8+ T cells in alopecia areata. Extracted RNA was reverse transcribed, and the resulting cDNA served as sequencing template. Generated by immunoSEQ multiplex PCR, the TCRdb table keeps only in-frame clones and is missing some. The table has tens of thousands of clones, 51% seen once. The sequenced material came from NKG2D-high CD8+ T cells sorted from blood. The receptors were gathered from a human donor with alopecia areata.

The chain combines TRBV9 with TRBJ2-3; D unresolved. Per the germline V gene, CDR1 is SGDLS and CDR2 is YYNGEE. V lost 4 bases to trimming and J lost 0 bases, with 6 bases between them. CDR3 size: 13 residues. The CDR3 reads CASSTISTDTQYF. CDR3 nucleotides: TGTGCCAGCAGCACCATAAGCACAGATACGCAGTATTTT.

V is TRBV23-1 and J is TRBJ1-2; D is perhaps TRBD1 (5 bases). TRBV23-1 is classed as an ORF, of uncertain function. Trimming took off 6 bases at V and 5 bases at J, with 16 bases between the two ends. The CDR3 is made up of 14 amino acids. The CDR3 sequence: CASRRNRRKYGYTF. Written as DNA, the CDR3 is TGCGCCAGCAGACGCAACAGGCGAAAATATGGCTACACCTTC.

The CDR3 loop is CASSSTGTEETQYF. DNA for the CDR3: TGTGCCAGCAGTTCCACCGGGACAGAAGAGACCCAGTACTTC. The V call is TRBV27, the J call TRBJ2-5; 7 positions agree with TRBD1. This CDR3 is built from 14 residues. CDR1 MNHEY and CDR2 SMNVEV come from the germline V gene (reference sequence). Losses at the gene ends were 4 bases for V and 3 bases for J; bases not matched to a gene: 5.

The CDR3 sequence: CSELEQFF. The CDR3 region has the DNA TGCAGTGAGCTTGAGCAGTTCTTC. The chain joins TRBV20-1 to TRBJ2-1; no clear D. Germline CDR1 and CDR2: DFQATT and SNEGSKA (reference sequence). Trimming shortened V by 7 bases and J by 9 bases, and 4 bases separated the two germline ends. This CDR3 is built from 8 residues.

The table lists this clone with a few counts. The chain is built from TRBV29-1 and TRBJ2-1, with D perhaps given as TRBD1 or TRBD2 (6 bases each). The CDR3 is made up of 16 amino acids. From germline, CDR1 is SQVTM and CDR2 ANQGSEA. V lost 6 bases and J lost 0, with 18 bases in between. As DNA, the CDR3 is TGCAGCGTGGAGGGGGGTATCGGGAGCTCCTACAATGAGCAGTTCTTC. Translated, it gives CSVEGGIGSSYNEQFF.

This sequence joins TRBV27 and TRBJ2-1, with a tentative D call TRBD1 (5 bases). This CDR3 is 13 amino acids long. Germline CDR1 and CDR2: MNHEY and SMNVEV (reference sequence). The V end lost 5 bases, the J end lost 3 bases, and 8 bases lay between the germline ends. The CDR3 sequence: CASSQGGYNEQFF. The CDR3 coding sequence is TGTGCCAGCAGTCAGGGCGGCTACAATGAGCAGTTCTTC.

V is TRBV7-8 and J is TRBJ1-1; D gene unclear. The V and J ends lost 5 bases and 8 bases respectively, with 15 bases between them. The germline V gene encodes CDR1 SGHVS and CDR2 FQNEAQ. The CDR3 loop spans 13 amino acids. CDR3 loop: CASSTGSLTEAFF. CDR3 sequence (DNA): TGTGCCAGCAGCACGGGCAGCTTAACCGAAGCTTTCTTT.

The chain couples TRBV29-1 to TRBJ2-5; D may be TRBD1 (5 bases). Germline CDR1 reads SQVTM; CDR2 reads ANQGSEA. V lost 4 bases to trimming and J lost 0 bases, with 9 bases between them. This CDR3 is 13 amino acids long. The CDR3 protein is CSVVGLDQETQYF. The CDR3 region has the DNA TGCAGCGTTGTGGGGCTAGACCAAGAGACCCAGTACTTC. The full variable domain, with the rest looked up from reference TRBV29-1 and TRBJ2-5, is SAVISQKPSRDICQRGTSLTIQCQVDSQVTMMFWYRQQPGQSLTLIATANQGSEATYESGFVIDKFPISRPNLTFSTLTVSNMSPEDSSIYLCSVVGLDQETQYFGPGTRLLVL.

The rearrangement joins TRBV5-1 to TRBJ2-7, with 7 bases that match TRBD1. With V trimmed by 0 bases and J by 6 bases, 3 bases remained unmatched. Germline CDR1 and CDR2: SGHRS and YFSETQ. The CDR3 consists of 13 residues. CDR3 sequence reads: CASSLAGGTEQYF. CDR3 DNA sequence: TGCGCCAGCAGCTTGGCAGGGGGAACCGAGCAGTACTTC.

The chain links TRBV2 to TRBJ1-3; D is unclear. Trimming shortened V by 6 bases and J by 14 bases, and 11 bases separated the two germline ends. The CDR3 has 10 residues. The germline V gene has CDR1 SNHLY and CDR2 FYNNEI. The CDR3 nucleotides read TGTGCCAGCAGCGGTCTCAACCTATATTTT. Translated, it gives CASSGLNLYF.

The chain joins TRBV4-1 to TRBJ2-2; D not certain. The CDR3 extends over 14 amino acids. Germline V gives CDR1 MGHRA, CDR2 YSYEKL. Deletions cut 4 bases from V and 1 base from J, with 7 bases between. For the CDR3, the DNA is TGCGCCAGCAGCCGAGAGATGAACACCGGGGAGCTGTTTTTT. Translated, it gives CASSREMNTGELFF.

The CDR3 nucleotides read TGTGCCAGCAGTACAGGTGGGACCCAGTACTTC. Protein sequence: CASSTGGTQYF. V usage is TRBV27 and J usage is TRBJ2-5, with D possibly matching TRBD1 (5 bases). The V end lost 5 bases, the J end lost 7 bases, and 8 bases lay between the germline ends. Germline values: CDR1 MNHEY, CDR2 SMNVEV (reference sequence). This CDR3 region has 11 residues.

Many counts were recorded for this clone. The chain links TRBV7-9 to TRBJ2-1, with 9 bases that match TRBD2. V was pared by 7 bases and J by 4 bases, with 5 bases of the junction left unmatched. The CDR3 extends over 14 amino acids. Germline V CDR1 and CDR2: SEHNR, FQNEAQ (reference sequence). The CDR3 spells CASIGREGYNEQFF. The CDR3 DNA reads as TGTGCCAGCATTGGGCGGGAGGGATACAATGAGCAGTTCTTC.

In its sample, this clone was seen once. CDR3 coding DNA: TGTGCCAGCAGTAAGACAGGGGTCAGGGGCGAGCAGTACTTC. Amino acid sequence: CASSKTGVRGEQYF. V is TRBV7-6 and J is TRBJ2-7; TRBD1 matches 8 bases. Germline values: CDR1 SGHVS, CDR2 FNYEAQ. V shed 6 bases, J shed 6 bases, and the junction held 10 bases outside the gene matches. The CDR3 totals 14 residues.

The chain has TRBV11-3 and TRBJ1-1; 7 nucleotides align to TRBD1. This CDR3 spans 14 amino acids. Losses at the gene ends were 4 bases for V and 0 bases for J; bases not matched to a gene: 2. Germline loops: CDR1 SGHNT, CDR2 YENEEA. The CDR3 DNA reads TGTGCCAGCAGCTACAGGGGCCTGAACACTGAAGCTTTCTTT. As protein: CASSYRGLNTEAFF.

V is TRBV30 and J is TRBJ1-1, with D unresolved. Germline V gene sequence: CDR1 GTSNPN, CDR2 SVGIG (reference sequence). There are 13 residues in the CDR3. V dropped 5 bases and J dropped 2 bases, with 12 bases sitting between them. CDR3 DNA sequence: TGTGCCTGGCAACTACTGGCCAACACTGAAGCTTTCTTT. Its translation is CAWQLLANTEAFF.

The V call is TRBV14, the J call TRBJ2-1; the D gene is possibly TRBD1 (5 bases). This CDR3 spans 11 amino acids. V lost 6 bases to trimming and J lost 9 bases, with 9 bases between them. CDR1 and CDR2 (germline): SGHDN, FVKESK. The CDR3 is CASRQGLEQFF. In DNA, the CDR3 is TGTGCCAGCAGGCAGGGTCTTGAGCAGTTCTTC.

The chain is built from TRBV6-1 and TRBJ2-7, with no clear D. V was pared by 8 bases and J by 3 bases, with 11 bases between. The length of the CDR3 is 12 residues. Germline V CDR1 and CDR2: MNHNS, SASEGT. CDR3 DNA sequence: TGTGCCAGCTGTTCCCGAGACTACGAGCAGTACTTC. As protein: CASCSRDYEQYF.

There are a few counts of this clone. J is TRBJ2-1 and V is TRBV29-1; 8 bases are shared with TRBD2. V lost 3 bases and J lost 8; bases outside the gene matches: 6. In germline, CDR1 is SQVTM, CDR2 ANQGSEA. The length of the CDR3 is 13 residues. The CDR3 region is CSVDNPGGDEQFF. DNA for the CDR3: TGCAGCGTTGATAACCCCGGGGGGGATGAGCAGTTCTTC.

The chain couples TRBV30 to TRBJ2-3, with D hard to call. The CDR3 sequence is 11 residues long. V lost 4 bases and J 7 bases, leaving 9 bases between the germline ends. Germline CDR1 reads GTSNPN; CDR2 reads SVGIG (reference sequence). The DNA for the CDR3 is TGTGCCTGGATTTCCGGACATACGCAGTATTTT. It yields the protein CAWISGHTQYF.